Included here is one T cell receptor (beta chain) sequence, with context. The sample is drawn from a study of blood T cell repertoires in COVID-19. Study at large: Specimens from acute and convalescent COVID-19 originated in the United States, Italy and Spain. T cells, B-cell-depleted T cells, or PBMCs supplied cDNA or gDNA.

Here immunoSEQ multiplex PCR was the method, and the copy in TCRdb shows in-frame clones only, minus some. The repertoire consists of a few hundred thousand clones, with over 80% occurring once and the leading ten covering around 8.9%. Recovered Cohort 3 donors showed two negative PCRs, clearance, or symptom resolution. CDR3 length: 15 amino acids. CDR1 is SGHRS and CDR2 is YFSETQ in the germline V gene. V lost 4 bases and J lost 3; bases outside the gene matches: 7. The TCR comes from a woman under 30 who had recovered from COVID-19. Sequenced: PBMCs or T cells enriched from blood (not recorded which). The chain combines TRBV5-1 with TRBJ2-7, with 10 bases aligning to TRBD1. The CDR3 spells CASSGGTGEDYEQYF. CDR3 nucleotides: TGCGCCAGCAGCGGTGGGACAGGGGAGGACTACGAGCAGTACTTC.